The 6 T cell receptor beta chains below come from one sample, sequenced in a study of CD8+ T cells in alopecia areata. RNA was isolated and reverse transcribed to cDNA, the sequencing template. The repertoire was sequenced with immunoSEQ multiplex PCR; TCRdb's copy has only in-frame clones and lacks some. This sample has around 290,000 clones; 58% occur once, and the top ten carry under 2%. The treatment here: oral pan-JAK inhibitor, 5-10 mg twice daily. The specimen was CD4+ T cells sorted from blood, collected at week 24, from a patient treated with tofacitinib. The receptor source for this set is a human donor with alopecia areata.

The rearrangement uses TRBV23-1 and TRBJ1-4; D is unresolved. TRBV23-1 is marked as an open reading frame, function uncertain. This CDR3 spans 11 amino acids. Deletions cut 7 bases from V and 8 bases from J, with 8 bases between. The DNA of the CDR3 is TGCGCCAGCAATATACAGGAAAAACTGTTTTTT. Translation: CASNIQEKLFF.

This chain links TRBV29-1 with TRBJ1-3; D is uncertain. Per germline, CDR1 SQVTM and CDR2 ANQGSEA. V was trimmed by 7 bases and J by 1 base, leaving 8 bases between them. The CDR3 runs to 12 residues. The CDR3 reads CSASWSGNTIYF. The CDR3 DNA reads TGCAGCGCCTCTTGGTCTGGAAACACCATATATTTT. Looking up the rest from reference TRBV29-1 and TRBJ1-3 gives the full variable domain: SAVISQKPSRDICQRGTSLTIQCQVDSQVTMMFWYRQQPGQSLTLIATANQGSEATYESGFVIDKFPISRPNLTFSTLTVSNMSPEDSSIYLCSASWSGNTIYFGEGSWLTVV.

In its sample, this clone was seen a few times. The chain is built from TRBV11-2 and TRBJ2-1, with 11 bases that match TRBD2. V shed 5 bases, J shed 5 bases, and the junction held 11 bases outside the gene matches. CDR3 size: 17 residues. Germline assignment: CDR1 SGHAT and CDR2 FQNNGV. The CDR3 reads CASSATSGGWEDNEQFF. The CDR3 coding sequence is TGTGCCAGCAGCGCTACTAGCGGGGGTTGGGAAGACAATGAGCAGTTCTTC.

Written as DNA, the CDR3 is TGTGCCTGGGGACAGACAACTAATGAAAAACTGTTTTTT. It specifies CAWGQTTNEKLFF. This chain uses TRBV30 with TRBJ1-4; D is possibly TRBD1 (6 bases). Trimming removed 5 bases at V and 0 bases at J, with 7 bases between. From germline, CDR1 is GTSNPN and CDR2 SVGIG (reference sequence). The CDR3 is made up of 13 amino acids. Full variable domain (missing parts from reference TRBV30 and TRBJ1-4): SQTIHQWPATLVQPVGSPLSLECTVEGTSNPNLYWYRQAAGRGLQLLFYSVGIGQISSEVPQNLSASRPQDRQFILSSKKLLLSDSGFYLCAWGQTTNEKLFFGSGTQLSVL.

The chain joins TRBV6-5 to TRBJ1-6, with TRBD1 identical over 9 bases. Germline V gene lookup returns CDR1 MNHEY and CDR2 SVGAGI. V lost 7 bases and J lost 4; bases outside the gene matches: 5. The CDR3 sequence is 15 residues long. For the CDR3, the DNA is TGTGCCAGCACCCGGGACAGGGCGTATAATTCACCCCTCCACTTT. This codes for CASTRDRAYNSPLHF.

This clone was seen a few times. V gene TRBV15 combines with J gene TRBJ1-2; no clear D gene. Germline V gene sequence: CDR1 LNHNV, CDR2 YYDKDF (reference sequence). This CDR3 comprises 15 residues. V gave up 0 bases and J gave up 8 bases, with 16 bases separating them. The DNA of the CDR3 is TGTGCCACCAGCAGAGATAGGACCGTCGCTAGGGGCTACACCTTC. It encodes CATSRDRTVARGYTF.